This record concerns one T cell receptor (beta chain) sequence. Its antigen is not known. A read error may account for a junction end that differs from germline. Profiling relied on immunoSEQ multiplex PCR, and the TCRdb table lists in-frame clones only, not all of them. The sample records nearly 70,000 clones, about 84% being singletons. This CDR3 has 14 residues. Germline V gene sequence: CDR1 SGHRS, CDR2 YFSETQ. The data stem from a study of OX40 agonist ivuxolimab in advanced cancers. Turning to the study itself: Intravenous ivuxolimab at 0.01 to 10 mg/kg was given to patients every 2 weeks. General study results and limits: CD8+ T cells (on average) carried more expanded clones than CD4+ T cells. CD4+ and CD8+ blood T cells expanded clonally by week 6 at 0.1 to 3.0 mg/kg.

The rearrangement links TRBV5-1 to TRBJ1-2; 8 bases are shared with TRBD1. The specimen was CD4+ or CD8+ T cells sorted from blood, collected in a trial of the OX40 agonist ivuxolimab. This receptor was identified in an adult with an advanced solid tumor such as melanoma, head and neck, liver or kidney cancer. In DNA form, the CDR3 reads TGTGCCAGCAGCTTGGAAGGCAGGGGGCGCGGCTACACCTTC. As protein: CASSLEGRGRGYTF.